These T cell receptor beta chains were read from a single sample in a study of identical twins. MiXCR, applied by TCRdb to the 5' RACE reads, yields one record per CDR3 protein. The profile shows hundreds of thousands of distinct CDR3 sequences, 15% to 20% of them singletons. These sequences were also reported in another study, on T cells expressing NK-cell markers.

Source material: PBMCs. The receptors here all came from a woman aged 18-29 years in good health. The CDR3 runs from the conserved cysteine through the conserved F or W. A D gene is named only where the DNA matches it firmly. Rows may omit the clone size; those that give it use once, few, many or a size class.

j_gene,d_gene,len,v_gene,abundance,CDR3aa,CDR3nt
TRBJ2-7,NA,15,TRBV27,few,CASSPPRGRAHEQYF,TGTGCCAGCAGTCCTCCTAGGGGGAGGGCCCACGAGCAGTACTTC
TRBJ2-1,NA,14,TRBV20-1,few,CSARDVRGMGEQFF,TGCAGTGCTAGAGATGTTCGGGGGATGGGGGAGCAGTTCTTC
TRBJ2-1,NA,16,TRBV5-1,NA,CASSLGPRAVLNEQFF,TGCGCCAGCAGCTTGGGCCCGCGGGCCGTTCTCAATGAGCAGTTCTTC
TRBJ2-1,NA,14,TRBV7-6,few,CASSEGTRGGEQFF,TGTGCCAGCAGCGAAGGGACCAGGGGGGGAGAGCAGTTCTTC
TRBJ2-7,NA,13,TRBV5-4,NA,CAISPRRYYEQYF,TGTGCCATCAGCCCTAGGCGCTACTACGAGCAGTACTTC
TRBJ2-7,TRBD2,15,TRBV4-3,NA,CASSQDPGTIYEQYF,TGCGCCAGCAGCCAAGACCCCGGGACTATCTACGAGCAGTACTTC
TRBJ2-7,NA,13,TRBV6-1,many,CASSGGGSYEQYF,TGTGCCAGCAGTGGTGGAGGGAGCTACGAGCAGTACTTC
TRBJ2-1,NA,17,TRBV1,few,CTSSQLNSGGFYNEQFF,TGCACCAGCAGCCAGTTGAATAGCGGGGGGTTCTACAATGAGCAGTTCTTC
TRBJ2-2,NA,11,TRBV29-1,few,CSVESTGELFF,TGCAGCGTGGAGTCCACCGGGGAGCTGTTTTTT
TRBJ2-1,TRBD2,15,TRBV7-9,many,CASSPSGGAYNEQFF,TGTGCCAGCAGCCCTTCGGGGGGTGCTTACAATGAGCAGTTCTTC
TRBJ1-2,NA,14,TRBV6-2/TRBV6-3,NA,CASSYVSGFGGYTF,TGTGCCAGCAGTTACGTATCGGGGTTCGGTGGCTACACCTTC
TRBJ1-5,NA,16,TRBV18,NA,CASSPPRTVSPQPQHF,TGTGCCAGCTCACCACCTAGGACGGTGTCCCCTCAGCCCCAGCATTTT
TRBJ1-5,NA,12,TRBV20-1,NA,CSASVSNQPQHF,TGCAGTGCTAGTGTCAGCAATCAGCCCCAGCATTTT
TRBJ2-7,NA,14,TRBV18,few,CASSPATVTYEQYF,TGTGCCAGCTCACCTGCGACAGTCACCTACGAGCAGTACTTC
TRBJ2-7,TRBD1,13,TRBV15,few,CATSRDRQGEQYF,TGTGCCACCAGCAGAGATCGACAGGGCGAGCAGTACTTC
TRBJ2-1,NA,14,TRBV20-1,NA,CSASTHSSYNEQFF,TGCAGTGCTAGTACCCATAGCTCCTACAATGAGCAGTTCTTC
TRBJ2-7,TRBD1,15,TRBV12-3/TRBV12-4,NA,CASSPSQGRRYEQYF,TGTGCCAGCAGCCCTTCACAGGGGCGCAGGTACGAGCAGTACTTC
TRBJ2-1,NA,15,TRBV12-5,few,CASGPGLYSYNEQFF,TGTGCTAGTGGTCCCGGACTTTACTCCTACAATGAGCAGTTCTTC
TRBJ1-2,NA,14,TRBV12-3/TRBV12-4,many,CASRASGSNYGYTF,TGTGCCAGCAGGGCGTCAGGTTCTAACTATGGCTACACCTTC
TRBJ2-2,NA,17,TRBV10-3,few,CAIRGGGGNSPTGELFF,TGTGCCATCAGGGGAGGTGGGGGAAACAGCCCCACCGGGGAGCTGTTTTTT
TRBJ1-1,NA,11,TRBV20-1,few,CSAFFDTAAFF,TGCAGTGCTTTCTTTGACACGGCAGCTTTCTTT
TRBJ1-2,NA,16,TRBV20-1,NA,CSAPRGPLEDNYGYTF,TGCAGTGCCCCCCGAGGCCCTCTCGAAGATAACTATGGCTACACCTTC
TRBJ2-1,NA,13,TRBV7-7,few,CASSSDGWNEQFF,TGTGCTAGCAGCTCGGACGGATGGAATGAGCAGTTCTTC
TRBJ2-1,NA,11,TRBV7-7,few,CAIAGPNEQFF,TGTGCCATTGCGGGACCCAATGAGCAGTTCTTC
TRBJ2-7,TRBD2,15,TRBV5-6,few,CASSLADLAEYEQYF,TGTGCCAGCAGCTTGGCAGACCTAGCGGAATACGAGCAGTACTTC
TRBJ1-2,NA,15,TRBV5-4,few,CASSSRLETTYGYTF,TGTGCCAGCAGCTCCCGATTAGAGACCACCTATGGCTACACCTTC
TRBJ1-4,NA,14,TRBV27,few,CASRVGSSNEKLFF,TGTGCCAGCAGGGTGGGCAGTTCTAATGAAAAACTGTTTTTT
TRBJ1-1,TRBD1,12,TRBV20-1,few,CSARGQGPVAFF,TGCAGTGCTAGGGGACAGGGCCCCGTAGCTTTCTTT
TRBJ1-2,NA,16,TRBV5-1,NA,CASIGVPATGPYGYTF,TGCGCCAGCATTGGGGTACCCGCGACAGGTCCCTATGGCTACACCTTC
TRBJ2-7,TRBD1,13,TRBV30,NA,CAWSADRSDEQYF,TGTGCCTGGAGTGCGGACAGGTCTGACGAGCAGTACTTC
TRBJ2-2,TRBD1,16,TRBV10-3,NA,CAISLPGQGFIGELFF,TGTGCCATCAGCTTACCGGGACAGGGCTTCATCGGGGAGCTGTTTTTT
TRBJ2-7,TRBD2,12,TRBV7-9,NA,CASGAGGYEQYF,TGTGCCAGCGGAGCGGGGGGCTACGAGCAGTACTTC
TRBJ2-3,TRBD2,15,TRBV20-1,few,CSESGRLAGKDTQYF,TGCAGTGAATCAGGGAGGCTAGCGGGCAAGGATACGCAGTATTTT
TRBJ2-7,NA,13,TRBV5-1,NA,CASSPSANYEQYF,TGCGCCAGCAGCCCCTCCGCCAACTACGAGCAGTACTTC
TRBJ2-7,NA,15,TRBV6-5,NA,CASSYSTGNSYEQYF,TGTGCCAGCAGTTACTCCACAGGGAACTCCTACGAGCAGTACTTC
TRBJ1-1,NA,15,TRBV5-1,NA,CASSLRQELNTEAFF,TGCGCCAGCAGCTTGAGACAAGAGTTGAACACTGAAGCTTTCTTT
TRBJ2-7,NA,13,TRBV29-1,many,CSGSIVGAGEQYF,TGCAGCGGGAGTATCGTAGGGGCGGGCGAGCAGTACTTC
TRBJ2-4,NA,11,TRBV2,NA,CASRGGTKKYF,TGTGCCAGCAGGGGGGGGACAAAGAAGTACTTC
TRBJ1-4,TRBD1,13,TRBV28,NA,CASRTGEREKLFF,TGTGCCAGCAGGACAGGGGAGAGAGAAAAACTGTTTTTT
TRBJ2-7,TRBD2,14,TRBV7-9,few,CASSFLSGNYEQYF,TGTGCCAGCAGCTTCCTTAGCGGGAACTACGAGCAGTACTTC
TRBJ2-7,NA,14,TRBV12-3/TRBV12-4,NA,CASSLQGLAYEQYF,TGTGCCAGCAGCCTACAGGGTCTGGCCTACGAGCAGTACTTC
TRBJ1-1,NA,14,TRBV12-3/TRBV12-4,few,CASSFISSRGEAFF,TGTGCCAGCAGTTTTATCTCTAGTCGGGGGGAAGCTTTCTTT
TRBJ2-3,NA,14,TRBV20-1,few,CSASYFGPGDTQYF,TGCAGTGCTAGCTATTTCGGTCCAGGAGATACGCAGTATTTT